The 9 T cell receptor beta chains below were found in one sample sequenced in a study. TCRdb redid the calling of the 5' RACE reads with MiXCR, one entry per CDR3 protein. The table lists some 10,000 distinct CDR3 sequences, roughly a sixth of them singletons, with about 4.1% in the top ten. Cells sorted as Tregs were CD4+, CD25+ and CD127-/low. Source material: Tregs sorted from a lymph node. The receptors derive from a female donor with breast cancer.

Within the sample, this clonotype is medium-sized. V usage is TRBV7-9 and J usage is TRBJ2-2, with D perhaps TRBD2 (6 bases). The CDR3 has 13 residues. In germline, CDR1 is SEHNR, CDR2 FQNEAQ (reference sequence). V was pared by 4 bases and J by 7 bases, with 10 bases between. CDR3 DNA sequence: TGTGCCAGCAGCTGGACGGGGGACGGGGAGCTGTTTTTT. Its protein is CASSWTGDGELFF.

This chain connects TRBV5-1 to TRBJ1-1; tentative D call: TRBD1 (5 bases). CDR1 is SGHRS, CDR2 YFSETQ, per germline. The ends were cut back, 0 bases at V and 6 bases at J, with 15 bases in the middle. CDR3 length: 15 amino acids. The chain's CDR3 is CASSLVSAGAPEAFF. The CDR3 DNA reads TGCGCCAGCAGCTTGGTGTCGGCCGGGGCCCCTGAAGCTTTCTTT.

This clonotype is deemed medium-sized. The chain joins TRBV7-3 to TRBJ2-3; 7 nucleotides align to TRBD2. Germline V gives CDR1 SGHTA, CDR2 FQGTGA. The CDR3 is made up of 12 amino acids. V shed 5 bases, J shed 6 bases, and the junction held 2 bases outside the gene matches. The CDR3 DNA follows: TGTGCCAGCAGCCCCGGGGGGGATACGCAGTATTTT. It yields the protein CASSPGGDTQYF.

By proportion, this clonotype is medium-sized. The chain employs TRBV6-1 and TRBJ2-3; either TRBD1 or TRBD2 may supply D (5 bases each). Between the trimmed V and J ends, which lost 0 bases and 7 bases, there was a span of 14 bases. Germline V gene data show CDR1 as MNHNS and CDR2 as SASEGT. This CDR3 is 15 amino acids long. CDR3: CASSEAFGRGHTQYF. In DNA, the CDR3 is TGTGCCAGCAGTGAAGCATTTGGTAGGGGACATACGCAGTATTTT.

This clonotype was seen repeatedly, ten times or more. This may arise from a read error, as a much more abundant clone is one base away. The chain combines TRBV20-1 with TRBJ2-1; the match to TRBD1 covers 12 bases. The CDR3 spans 15 residues. Germline values: CDR1 DFQATT, CDR2 SNEGSKA (reference sequence). In nucleotides, the CDR3 is TGCAGGGCCGCACCGGGACAGGGGGCGCGAAATGAGCAGTTCTTC. It translates to CRAAPGQGARNEQFF.

This clonotype was seen many times. The chain employs TRBV5-1 and TRBJ2-5; 9 bases are a match to TRBD1. The CDR3 has 15 residues. Germline V gene lookup returns CDR1 SGHRS and CDR2 YFSETQ. Trimming removed 4 bases from V and 4 bases from J; junction bases left unmatched: 8. DNA for the CDR3: TGCGCCAGCAGCCCCGCTGACAGGGGGGGAGAGACCCAGTACTTC. Its protein is CASSPADRGGETQYF.

This clonotype was seen at least ten times. The V and J genes are TRBV7-2 and TRBJ2-1; tentatively, D is TRBD2 (6 bases). The germline V and J ends were trimmed by 8 bases and 6 bases, with 17 bases remaining between them. The CDR3 is made up of 14 amino acids. The germline CDR1 and CDR2 sequences are SGHTA and FQGNSA. For the CDR3, the DNA is TGTGCCAGCCGTCCGGGAGTCAGCGCCAATGAGCAGTTCTTC. It is translated as CASRPGVSANEQFF.

This clonotype was observed many times. The gene calls are TRBV28 and TRBJ1-1; maybe TRBD1 (5 bases). The CDR3 is 15 amino acids. Germline V gene data show CDR1 as MDHEN and CDR2 as SYDVKM. Trimming took off 4 bases at V and 1 base at J, with 13 bases between the two ends. The CDR3 DNA is TGTGCCAGCAGTTCGTTAGGGGACGCGAACACTGAAGCTTTCTTT. The encoded protein is CASSSLGDANTEAFF.

This clonotype was seen just once. The chain joins TRBV5-1 to TRBJ2-1; 9 positions agree with TRBD2. Germline V gene data show CDR1 as SGHRS and CDR2 as YFSETQ. The CDR3 runs 15 residues. The V segment lost 0 bases and the J segment 6 bases; nucleotides outside the gene matches: 4. The CDR3 reads CASSLDRTSVNEQFF. As DNA, the CDR3 is TGCGCCAGCAGCTTGGACAGGACTAGCGTCAATGAGCAGTTCTTC.